One sample yielded the 23 T cell receptor beta chains listed below, sequenced in a study of cytomegalovirus exposure and HLA in healthy donors. This PCR relied on a set of 60 Vbeta primers and 13 Jbeta primers. Profiling relied on immunoSEQ multiplex PCR, and the TCRdb table lists in-frame clones only, not all of them. The table lists tens of thousands of clones, just over 70% of them singletons. The sample taken for sequencing was PBMCs. Receptors were obtained from a man aged 55 to 70 in good health and CMV-seronegative.

This clone has only a few counts. The chain joins TRBV28 to TRBJ2-6; possibly TRBD1 for D (5 bases). CDR1 and CDR2 from the germline V gene are MDHEN and SYDVKM. The CDR3 length is 19 residues. The germline V and J ends were trimmed by 4 bases and 0 bases, with 19 bases remaining between them. The CDR3 DNA sequence: TGTGCCAGCAGTTACGCTGGGGCTTTCTTACCCTCTGGGGCCAACGTCCTGACTTTC. Translated: CASSYAGAFLPSGANVLTF.

The rearrangement uses TRBV4-1 and TRBJ1-4, with unresolved D. Germline V gene data show CDR1 as MGHRA and CDR2 as YSYEKL. Trimming took 4 bases from V and 0 from J, leaving 15 bases between them. This CDR3 comprises 17 residues. The CDR3 is CASSRRPTDSTNEKLFF. For the CDR3, the DNA is TGCGCCAGCAGCCGAAGACCTACCGACTCAACTAATGAAAAACTGTTTTTT.

The chain recombines TRBV5-1 with TRBJ2-3; possibly TRBD2 for D (5 bases). V gave up 4 bases and J gave up 2 bases, with 14 bases separating them. Germline V gene data show CDR1 as SGHRS and CDR2 as YFSETQ. The CDR3 has 15 amino acids. The CDR3 region is CASSPGNGITDTQYF. Here the CDR3 DNA reads TGCGCCAGCAGCCCCGGGAACGGGATCACAGATACGCAGTATTTT. Full variable domain (rest looked up from reference TRBV5-1 and TRBJ2-3): KAGVTQTPRYLIKTRGQQVTLSCSPISGHRSVSWYQQTPGQGLQFLFEYFSETQRNKGNFPGRFSGRQFSNSRSEMNVSTLELGDSALYLCASSPGNGITDTQYFGPGTRLTVL.

The V and J genes are TRBV19 and TRBJ1-2; D is perhaps TRBD1 (6 bases). The CDR3 sequence is 14 residues long. The germline CDR1 and CDR2 sequences are LNHDA and SQIVND (reference sequence). V was pared by 3 bases and J by 8 bases, with 16 bases between. DNA for the CDR3: TGTGCCAGTAGTATCGACAGGAGCTCTCTAGGCTACACCTTC. It specifies CASSIDRSSLGYTF.

The rearrangement links TRBV10-3 to TRBJ2-1, with a possible D match to TRBD2 (6 bases). Germline CDR1 is ENHRY and CDR2 is SYGVKD. CDR3 size: 16 residues. The V end lost 10 bases, the J end lost 5 bases, and 24 bases lay between the germline ends. The DNA of the CDR3 is TGTGCCACGTCAGACCCAAGCGGGTGGCGACACAATGAGCAGTTCTTC. Its translation: CATSDPSGWRHNEQFF.

This clone was seen a few times. The rearrangement links TRBV27 to TRBJ2-1; TRBD2 agrees at 7 bases. Trimming at V came to 6 bases and at J to 2 bases, leaving 7 bases not matched to a gene. From germline, CDR1 is MNHEY and CDR2 SMNVEV (reference sequence). The CDR3 extends over 15 amino acids. CDR3 in amino acids: CASRSGRSTYNEQFF. The CDR3 bases are TGTGCCAGCAGATCCGGGAGGTCTACCTACAATGAGCAGTTCTTC.

The V and J genes are TRBV6-5 and TRBJ1-2; weak D call: TRBD1 (6 bases). V lost 6 bases and J lost 7, with 15 bases in between. Germline-derived CDR1 and CDR2 are MNHEY and SVGAGI. The CDR3 runs 13 residues. CDR3 DNA: TGTGCCAGCAGCCAAACAGGGACCCGTGGCTACACCTTC. Protein product: CASSQTGTRGYTF.

V and J are TRBV7-6 and TRBJ2-2; D not certain. The CDR3 loop spans 13 amino acids. V gave up 5 bases and J gave up 8 bases, with 12 bases separating them. CDR1 and CDR2 from the germline V gene are SGHVS and FNYEAQ. The CDR3 coding sequence is TGTGCCAGCAGCCCTCTTGTTATGGGGGAGCTGTTTTTT. Translation: CASSPLVMGELFF.

Concerning this clone itself: Sequence at one end of the junction differs from germline and may be a read error. V is TRBV2 and J is TRBJ1-5; a weak D match, TRBD1 (5 bases). The germline gives CDR1 SNHLY, CDR2 FYNNEI. The CDR3 consists of 14 residues. The CDR3 loop is CASSEEGLYDSQTF. The CDR3 DNA reads as TGTGCCAGTAGTGAAGAGGGGCTATACGACAGTCAAACTTTT.

This clone has more than one count but fewer than ten. The gene calls are TRBV28 and TRBJ2-7; 9 bases map to TRBD2. V shed 8 bases and J 5 bases; nucleotides not matched to a gene: 16. The germline gives CDR1 MDHEN, CDR2 SYDVKM. This CDR3 contains 16 residues. The CDR3 DNA sequence: TGTGCCAGCGGGTTGGTTAGCGGGAGCGTTCGTGACGAGCAGTACTTC. Translation: CASGLVSGSVRDEQYF.

The chain joins TRBV6-5 to TRBJ1-1; D is unresolved. Germline CDR1 and CDR2: MNHEY and SVGAGI. This CDR3 has 11 residues. V lost 6 bases and J 5 bases, leaving 7 bases between the germline ends. The CDR3 nucleotides read TGTGCCAGCAGGAGGGAGACTGAAGCTTTCTTT. This encodes CASRRETEAFF.

The genes are TRBV7-2 and TRBJ2-5, with a tentative D call TRBD1 (6 bases). V shed 5 bases and J shed 5 bases, with 18 bases lying between them. The CDR3 totals 15 residues. Germline lookup yields CDR1 SGHTA and CDR2 FQGNSA. The CDR3 sequence is CASSAWGPLGETQYF. The CDR3 DNA sequence: TGTGCCAGCAGCGCCTGGGGGCCACTGGGCGAGACCCAGTACTTC. The variable domain in full, completed from reference TRBV7-2 and TRBJ2-5, reads GAGVSQSPSNKVTEKGKDVELRCDPISGHTALYWYRQSLGQGLEFLIYFQGNSAPDKSGLPSDRFSAERTGGSVSTLTIQRTQQEDSAVYLCASSAWGPLGETQYFGPGTRLLVL.

The sample holds one count of this clone. This chain uses TRBV9 with TRBJ2-1; perhaps TRBD2 as D (5 bases). Germline loops: CDR1 SGDLS, CDR2 YYNGEE. This CDR3 contains 15 residues. The V end was cut by 0 bases, the J end by 2 bases, with 9 bases between. The CDR3 region is CASSVAAGPYNEQFF. The CDR3 nucleotides read TGTGCCAGCAGCGTAGCTGCGGGTCCCTACAATGAGCAGTTCTTC.

The chain is built from TRBV7-6 and TRBJ1-6, with D unresolved. Germline CDR1 SGHVS, CDR2 FNYEAQ. V gave up 5 bases and J gave up 5 bases, with 13 bases separating them. The length of the CDR3 is 15 residues. CDR3 sequence: CASSRRGGNNSPLHF. In nucleotides, the CDR3 is TGTGCCAGCAGCCGGCGAGGCGGAAATAATTCACCCCTCCACTTT.

This clone showed up many times. The J gene is TRBJ1-4, the V gene TRBV6-1; the match to TRBD1 covers 8 bases. The ends lost 0 bases at V and 7 bases at J; junction bases unmatched: 4. The CDR3 is 15 amino acids. The germline V gene encodes CDR1 MNHNS and CDR2 SASEGT. In DNA, the CDR3 is TGTGCCAGCAGTGAAGCGCAGGGGGCTTTTGAAAAACTGTTTTTT. Amino acids: CASSEAQGAFEKLFF.

CDR3 protein: CASSYTGTGSGEQYF. For the CDR3, the DNA is TGTGCCAGCAGTTACACCGGGACAGGGAGTGGCGAGCAGTACTTC. The chain carries TRBV6-5 and TRBJ2-5, with 9 bases aligning to TRBD1. The J call may be in error: the DNA end matches TRBJ2-7 better. CDR1 is MNHEY, CDR2 SVGAGI, per germline. The CDR3 has 15 residues.

This chain connects TRBV15 to TRBJ2-7; unclear D gene. Germline assignment: CDR1 LNHNV and CDR2 YYDKDF (reference sequence). The CDR3 has 15 residues. V dropped 0 bases and J dropped 1 base, with 10 bases sitting between them. In DNA form, the CDR3 reads TGTGCCACCAGCAGAGACCCAGGCTTTTCCTACGAGCAGTACTTC. The encoded protein is CATSRDPGFSYEQYF.

The chain links TRBV2 to TRBJ1-1; possibly TRBD1 for D (5 bases). The CDR3 runs to 15 residues. Trimming removed 7 bases at V and 0 bases at J, with 15 bases between. Germline values: CDR1 SNHLY, CDR2 FYNNEI. This chain's CDR3 is CASTYTTDVNTEAFF. CDR3 in DNA: TGTGCCAGCACTTATACGACAGATGTGAACACTGAAGCTTTCTTT.

The chain joins TRBV2 to TRBJ2-1, with D unresolved. This CDR3 spans 14 amino acids. The V end lost 9 bases, the J end lost 0 bases, and 12 bases lay between the germline ends. CDR1 and CDR2 from the germline V gene are SNHLY and FYNNEI. CDR3 loop: CASYRVSSYNEQFF. The CDR3 region has the DNA TGTGCCAGTTATCGGGTTAGCTCCTACAATGAGCAGTTCTTC. Full variable domain (missing parts from reference TRBV2 and TRBJ2-1): EPEVTQTPSHQVTQMGQEVILRCVPISNHLYFYWYRQILGQKVEFLVSFYNNEISEKSEIFDDQFSVERPDGSNFTLKIRSTKLEDSAMYFCASYRVSSYNEQFFGPGTRLTVL.

The gene calls are TRBV4-3 and TRBJ2-7, with 8 bases matching TRBD1. Germline V CDR1 and CDR2: LGHNA, YSLEER. The V gene end was trimmed by 4 bases and the J gene end by 4 bases; junction bases not matched to a gene: 9. The CDR3 is made up of 15 amino acids. CDR3 amino acids: CASSPLRTGSYEQYF. In DNA, the CDR3 is TGCGCCAGCAGCCCTCTAAGGACAGGGTCTTACGAGCAGTACTTC.

This chain links TRBV7-8 with TRBJ1-4; D possibly corresponds to TRBD1 (5 bases). The CDR3 loop spans 14 amino acids. Germline V gene sequence: CDR1 SGHVS, CDR2 FQNEAQ. V was trimmed by 3 bases and J by 7 bases, leaving 12 bases between them. Here the CDR3 reads CASSLGGVGEKLFF. CDR3 sequence (DNA): TGTGCCAGCAGCTTGGGAGGGGTGGGTGAAAAACTGTTTTTT.

The chain couples TRBV2 to TRBJ1-5; TRBD1 agrees at 8 bases. This CDR3 spans 15 amino acids. Germline V CDR1 and CDR2: SNHLY, FYNNEI. J lost 4 bases, V lost 6 bases, and 8 bases had no gene match. This CDR3 reads CASSPRDRRNQPQHF. CDR3 nucleotide sequence: TGTGCCAGCAGCCCCCGGGACAGGCGGAATCAGCCCCAGCATTTT.

The chain carries TRBV5-1 and TRBJ1-2; 10 nucleotides align to TRBD1. Trimming at V came to 0 bases and at J to 4 bases, leaving 0 bases not matched to a gene. The CDR3 is 14 residues long. CDR1 is SGHRS, CDR2 YFSETQ, per germline. CDR3 sequence reads: CASSLGTGGYGYTF. The CDR3 DNA follows: TGCGCCAGCAGCTTGGGGACAGGGGGCTATGGCTACACCTTC.